These T cell receptor beta chains were read from a single sample in a study of cytotoxic CD8 clonotypes in ibrutinib-treated CLL. Repertoires were generated with immunoSEQ multiplex PCR, while TCRdb's copy carries only in-frame clones and drops some. The profile shows 150,000 to 200,000 clones, approximately 91% of them singletons. Sequences were derived from PBMCs, sampled at disease progression, from a patient treated with ibrutinib. All receptors come from a human donor with chronic lymphocytic leukemia. Both conserved end residues are part of each CDR3. A D gene is named only where the DNA matches it firmly. Rows may omit the clone size; those that give it use once, few, many or a size class.

J gene | V gene | D gene | clone size | CDR3 protein | CDR3 DNA
TRBJ2-3 | TRBV14 | TRBD2 | . | CASSQDRVAGPPDTQYF | TGTGCCAGCAGCCAAGATCGGGTAGCGGGACCCCCCGATACGCAGTATTTT
TRBJ2-3 | TRBV7-3 | . | . | CASSPQGGEEDTQYF | TGTGCCAGCAGCCCCCAGGGGGGGGAGGAAGATACGCAGTATTTT
TRBJ2-7 | TRBV5-1 | . | . | CASSPDINYEQYF | TGCGCCAGCAGCCCCGACATAAACTACGAGCAGTACTTC
TRBJ1-3 | TRBV28 | TRBD1 | . | CASSSYRTGQGNTIYF | TGTGCCAGCAGCTCTTATCGGACAGGTCAAGGAAACACCATATATTTT
TRBJ2-1 | TRBV5-4 | TRBD2 | . | CASSSPGLEVHRQFF | TGTGCCAGCAGCTCTCCGGGACTAGAAGTTCACCGGCAGTTCTTC
TRBJ2-7 | TRBV7-2 | . | . | CASSLQGLYEQYF | TGTGCCAGCAGCTTACAGGGTCTCTACGAGCAGTACTTC
TRBJ1-1 | TRBV19 | . | . | CASSDRVHTEAFF | TGTGCCAGTAGTGACCGGGTTCACACTGAAGCTTTCTTT
TRBJ2-1 | TRBV7-6 | . | . | CASSQEQPRDNEQFF | TGTGCCAGCAGCCAGGAACAGCCACGAGACAATGAGCAGTTCTTC
TRBJ2-1 | TRBV29-1 | . | many | CSLRGGTYNEQFF | TGCAGCCTAAGGGGGGGGACCTACAATGAGCAGTTCTTC
TRBJ2-1 | TRBV5-6 | TRBD2 | . | CASRVSGFFVNEQFF | TGTGCCAGCAGGGTTAGCGGGTTCTTTGTTAATGAGCAGTTCTTC
TRBJ2-1 | TRBV25-1 | . | . | CASSEIMHEQFF | TGTGCCAGCAGTGAAATAATGCATGAGCAGTTCTTC
TRBJ1-2 | TRBV19 | . | . | CASMGVVYGYTF | TGTGCCAGTATGGGGGTAGTCTATGGCTACACCTTC
TRBJ2-5 | TRBV10-1 | TRBD2 | . | CASSESPSGRETQYF | TGCGCCAGCAGTGAGAGTCCGAGCGGGAGGGAGACCCAGTACTTC
TRBJ1-3 | TRBV28 | . | . | CASSPAGGRRDTIYF | TGTGCCAGCAGCCCCGCGGGGGGGCGGAGGGACACCATATATTTT
TRBJ1-1 | TRBV7-8 | TRBD1 | . | CASSNPGRGRFEAFF | TGTGCCAGCAGCAACCCGGGGAGGGGGCGGTTTGAAGCTTTCTTT
TRBJ2-7 | TRBV4-1 | . | . | CASSQNQRDEQYF | TGCGCCAGCAGCCAAAACCAGAGGGACGAGCAGTACTTC
TRBJ1-1 | TRBV30 | TRBD1 | . | CAWETGGNTEAFF | TGTGCCTGGGAGACAGGGGGGAACACTGAAGCTTTCTTT
TRBJ2-2 | TRBV9 | . | . | CASSVAVGGPGELFF | TGTGCCAGCAGCGTAGCAGTCGGAGGGCCCGGGGAGCTGTTTTTT
TRBJ1-4 | TRBV7-3 | . | . | CASSLGSRSPGEKLFF | TGTGCCAGCAGCTTAGGATCACGCAGCCCCGGTGAAAAACTGTTTTTT
TRBJ2-7 | TRBV25-1 | TRBD2 | . | CASTKTSGTYEQYF | TGTGCCAGCACTAAGACTAGCGGAACCTACGAGCAGTACTTC
TRBJ2-1 | TRBV6-5 | TRBD1 | . | CASSPRDSHYNEQFF | TGTGCCAGCAGTCCCCGGGACAGTCACTACAATGAGCAGTTCTTC
TRBJ1-1 | TRBV18 | . | . | CASSLNSLITNTEAFF | TGTGCCAGCTCCCTTAATAGTTTGATTACGAACACTGAAGCTTTCTTT
TRBJ2-2 | TRBV27 | . | . | CASSLSRRGGSTGELFF | TGTGCCAGCAGTTTATCACGCCGAGGAGGTAGCACCGGGGAGCTGTTTTTT
TRBJ2-2 | TRBV6-4 | TRBD2 | . | CASSGQSGTSGENTGELFF | TGTGCCAGCAGTGGCCAATCCGGGACTAGCGGGGAGAACACCGGGGAGCTGTTTTTT
TRBJ2-7 | TRBV5-4 | TRBD2 | . | CASSVGAGGLREQYF | TGTGCCAGCAGCGTCGGAGCGGGAGGGCTGAGGGAGCAGTACTTC
TRBJ1-1 | TRBV11-1 | TRBD1 | . | CASRYGQGGPAFF | TGTGCCAGCAGATACGGACAGGGCGGGCCCGCTTTCTTT
TRBJ2-7 | TRBV29-1 | TRBD1 | . | CSVEVPWDRGTPYEQYF | TGCAGCGTTGAAGTCCCGTGGGACAGGGGAACCCCCTACGAGCAGTACTTC
TRBJ1-2 | TRBV19 | TRBD1 | . | CASSIDRGLDGYTF | TGTGCCAGTAGTATCGACAGGGGGCTGGATGGCTACACCTTC
TRBJ2-5 | TRBV5-1 | . | . | CASSLEGRLETQYF | TGCGCCAGCAGCTTGGAAGGTAGGTTAGAGACCCAGTACTTC
TRBJ1-4 | TRBV7-9 | TRBD1 | . | CASSWWTGDEKLFF | TGTGCCAGCAGCTGGTGGACAGGGGACGAAAAACTGTTTTTT
TRBJ2-1 | TRBV11-2 | . | . | CASSYLGGSTRGSYNEQFF | TGTGCCAGCAGCTACCTGGGGGGTTCGACTAGAGGCTCCTACAATGAGCAGTTCTTC
TRBJ2-3 | TRBV6-6 | . | . | CASGRTAGGTDTQYF | TGTGCCAGCGGTCGGACAGCAGGGGGCACAGATACGCAGTATTTT
TRBJ2-6 | TRBV5-1 | TRBD2 | . | CASSYVLAGGAGANVLTF | TGCGCCAGCAGCTATGTGTTAGCGGGAGGAGCTGGGGCCAACGTCCTGACTTTC
TRBJ1-5 | TRBV6-1 | . | . | CASSEVTASQPQHF | TGTGCCAGCAGTGAAGTGACGGCCTCACAGCCCCAGCATTTT
TRBJ2-3 | TRBV5-1 | . | . | CASSLDTSTDTQYF | TGCGCCAGCAGCTTGGACACTTCCACAGATACGCAGTATTTT
TRBJ2-3 | TRBV7-9 | TRBD1 | few | CASSGQGNGTQYF | TGTGCCAGCAGCGGACAGGGGAATGGTACGCAGTATTTT
TRBJ2-5 | TRBV11-2 | . | . | CASSLGARGGQETQYF | TGTGCCAGCAGCCTGGGGGCTCGCGGGGGCCAAGAGACCCAGTACTTC
TRBJ2-6 | TRBV6-1 | . | . | CASSGLGFGANVLTF | TGTGCCAGCAGTGGTCTAGGCTTCGGGGCCAACGTCCTGACTTTC